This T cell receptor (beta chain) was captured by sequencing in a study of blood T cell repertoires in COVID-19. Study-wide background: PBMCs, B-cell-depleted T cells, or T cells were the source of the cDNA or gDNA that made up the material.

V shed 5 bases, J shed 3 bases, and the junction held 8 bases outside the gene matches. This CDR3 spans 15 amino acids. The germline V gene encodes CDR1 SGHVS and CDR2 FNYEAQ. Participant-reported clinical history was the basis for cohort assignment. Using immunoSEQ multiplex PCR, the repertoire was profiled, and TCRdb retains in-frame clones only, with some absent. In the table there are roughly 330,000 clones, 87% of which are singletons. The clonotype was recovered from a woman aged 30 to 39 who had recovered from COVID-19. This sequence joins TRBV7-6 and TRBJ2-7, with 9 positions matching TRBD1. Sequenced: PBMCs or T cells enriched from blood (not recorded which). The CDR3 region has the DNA TGTGCCAGCAGCCCTTCCCCGGGACAGGGCTACGAGCAGTACTTC. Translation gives CASSPSPGQGYEQYF.